This paragraph covers one T cell receptor (beta chain) sequence. Its antigen is not known. Method: immunoSEQ multiplex PCR; TCRdb's copy keeps in-frame clones and lacks some. In the table there are roughly 200,000 clones, less than 95% of which are singletons. This record comes from a study of T cell responses to AZD1222 COVID-19 vaccine. The study's findings and limits: Once two AZD1222 doses were given, Spike-specific TCR breadth and depth went up.

The receptor was isolated from an adult who received the MenACWY meningococcal vaccine as a control. The sequenced sample was peripheral blood, obtained 28 days after the second dose of the MenACWY control vaccine.

This CDR3 is CASSLSNRRGQPQHF. The CDR3 DNA sequence: TGTGCCAGCAGTTTATCAAATAGAAGGGGCCAGCCCCAGCATTTT. The chain employs TRBV27 and TRBJ1-5, with D possibly TRBD1 on 5 matching bases. Germline V gene lookup returns CDR1 MNHEY and CDR2 SMNVEV (reference sequence). V was clipped by 0 bases and J by 7 bases, with 13 bases between them. The CDR3 spans 15 residues.